The 19 T cell receptor beta chains below come from one sample, sequenced in a study of somatic mutations in cytotoxic T cells in rheumatoid arthritis. Generated by immunoSEQ multiplex PCR, the TCRdb table keeps only in-frame clones and is missing some. The repertoire holds approximately 2,300 clones, with 84% as singletons. Sequencing input: CD8+ T cells sorted from blood. These receptors all stem from an adult with rheumatoid arthritis.

This clone appeared once. V usage is TRBV4-1 and J usage is TRBJ2-6; 8 bases line up with TRBD1. V trimming: 6 bases; J trimming: 0 bases; junction bases outside the gene matches: 7. This CDR3 has 17 residues. Germline V CDR1 and CDR2: MGHRA, YSYEKL. In nucleotides, the CDR3 is TGCGCCAGCAGGTCCGGGACAGGCAGCTCTGGGGCCAACGTCCTGACTTTC. It is translated as CASRSGTGSSGANVLTF.

The table lists this clone with a few counts. This sequence joins TRBV20-1 and TRBJ2-7; D is unresolved. The CDR3 consists of 11 residues. The V gene lost 6 bases and the J gene lost 4 bases, with 10 bases spanning the gap. CDR1 is DFQATT, CDR2 SNEGSKA, per germline (reference sequence). Written as DNA, the CDR3 is TGCAGTGCGTGGTACGGATACGAGCAGTACTTC. This codes for CSAWYGYEQYF.

The gene calls are TRBV9 and TRBJ2-7; 9 positions match TRBD1. V shed 4 bases, J shed 2 bases, and the junction held 7 bases outside the gene matches. The germline V gene has CDR1 SGDLS and CDR2 YYNGEE. This CDR3 is built from 15 residues. In DNA, the CDR3 is TGTGCCAGCAGCCCGCCGGGACAGGGAGCCTACGAGCAGTACTTC. It specifies CASSPPGQGAYEQYF.

The V and J genes are TRBV7-8 and TRBJ2-1; D is uncertain. Per germline, CDR1 SGHVS and CDR2 FQNEAQ. V dropped 0 bases and J dropped 9 bases, with 9 bases sitting between them. The CDR3 runs 13 residues. CDR3 DNA: TGTGCCAGCAGCTTAGCAATTCTGGGTGAGCAGTTCTTC. It specifies CASSLAILGEQFF.

This clone turned up a few times. The chain employs TRBV19 and TRBJ2-7, with D possibly TRBD2 on 5 matching bases. The CDR3 contains 13 residues. Germline CDR1 reads LNHDA; CDR2 reads SQIVND (reference sequence). The germline V and J ends were trimmed by 3 bases and 3 bases, with 9 bases remaining between them. CDR3 sequence (DNA): TGTGCCAGTAGTATCGGAACTAGCTACGAGCAGTACTTC. This translates into CASSIGTSYEQYF.

The gene calls are TRBV7-9 and TRBJ1-1; D uncertain. The CDR3 sequence is 13 residues long. The germline V gene has CDR1 SEHNR and CDR2 FQNEAQ (reference sequence). Trimming removed 5 bases at V and 3 bases at J, with 10 bases between. This CDR3 is CASSTAGDTEAFF. The CDR3 DNA sequence: TGTGCCAGCAGCACCGCCGGGGACACTGAAGCTTTCTTT.

This clone was counted a single time. The chain recombines TRBV7-6 with TRBJ2-1; a possible D gene is TRBD2 (5 bases). The ends were cut back, 2 bases at V and 4 bases at J, with 21 bases in the middle. This CDR3 contains 18 residues. Germline lookup yields CDR1 SGHVS and CDR2 FNYEAQ. The CDR3 bases are TGTGCCAGCAGCTTAAATGTATATAGTCCCAGCGGATACAATGAGCAGTTCTTC. Its translation is CASSLNVYSPSGYNEQFF.

The chain carries TRBV11-2 and TRBJ2-7; maybe TRBD2 (6 bases). CDR1 and CDR2 from the germline V gene are SGHAT and FQNNGV. Trimming left V 1 base short and J 1 base short, with 14 bases between. This CDR3 spans 16 amino acids. CDR3 sequence: CASSLVRAGHSYEQYF. The CDR3 nucleotides read TGTGCCAGCAGCTTAGTGCGAGCGGGCCATTCCTACGAGCAGTACTTC.

This clone turned up a few times. The rearrangement joins TRBV19 to TRBJ2-7; 9 positions agree with TRBD1. J gave up 3 bases and V 9 bases, and 12 bases lay outside the gene matches. Germline assignment: CDR1 LNHDA and CDR2 SQIVND (reference sequence). This CDR3 has 15 residues. CDR3 in DNA: TGTGCCAGCGCAACGGGACAGGGTCTCTTCTACGAGCAGTACTTC. This codes for CASATGQGLFYEQYF.

The chain has TRBV6-1 and TRBJ2-7; tentatively, D is TRBD2 (6 bases). Between the trimmed V and J ends, which lost 3 bases and 1 base, there was a span of 7 bases. CDR1 is MNHNS and CDR2 is SASEGT in the germline V gene. The CDR3 is made up of 13 amino acids. CDR3 bases: TGTGCCAGCAGTGAGGAGGGATCCTACGAGCAGTACTTC. This encodes CASSEEGSYEQYF.

The rearrangement uses TRBV9 and TRBJ2-2; unclear D gene. V lost 4 bases to trimming and J lost 5 bases, with 12 bases between them. This CDR3 has 14 amino acids. In germline, CDR1 is SGDLS, CDR2 YYNGEE. CDR3 in amino acids: CASSSSKATGELFF. CDR3 nucleotide sequence: TGTGCCAGCAGCTCGAGCAAGGCAACCGGGGAGCTGTTTTTT.

The chain is built from TRBV2 and TRBJ2-7; D possibly corresponds to TRBD1 (8 bases). V was clipped by 11 bases and J by 5 bases, with 19 bases between them. Germline CDR1 is SNHLY and CDR2 is FYNNEI. The CDR3 length is 13 residues. This CDR3 is CAGRDRKIHEQYF. DNA of the CDR3: TGTGCCGGGAGGGACAGGAAAATTCACGAGCAGTACTTC.

J is TRBJ2-2 and V is TRBV7-6, with D perhaps matching TRBD2 (6 bases). V was shortened by 5 bases and J by 1 base, with 11 bases between the two germline ends. This CDR3 comprises 15 residues. Germline CDR1 and CDR2: SGHVS and FNYEAQ. CDR3 nucleotides: TGTGCCAGCAGCCCCGGGACTTTGAACACCGGGGAGCTGTTTTTT. Its protein product is CASSPGTLNTGELFF.

This clone has a handful of counts. The chain has TRBV9 and TRBJ1-3; unclear D gene. The CDR3 consists of 10 residues. The V gene's germline CDR1 is SGDLS and CDR2 YYNGEE. The V end was cut by 3 bases, the J end by 8 bases, with 3 bases between. The CDR3 sequence is CASSGDTIYF. The CDR3 coding sequence is TGTGCCAGCAGCGGTGACACCATATATTTT.

This clone is a singleton in its sample. The genes are TRBV5-4 and TRBJ1-2, with D hard to call. CDR1 is SGHNT and CDR2 is YYREEE in the germline V gene (reference sequence). The CDR3 loop spans 15 amino acids. Trimming shortened V by 6 bases and J by 2 bases, and 17 bases separated the two germline ends. The CDR3 nucleotides are TGTGCCAGCACCCTAGTCCCGCTGTCCAACTATGGCTACACCTTC. Its protein is CASTLVPLSNYGYTF.

This clone has a single count. V is TRBV10-3 and J is TRBJ1-3, with a possible D match to TRBD1 (5 bases). Per germline, CDR1 ENHRY and CDR2 SYGVKD. The CDR3 is 14 residues long. The V end lost 7 bases, the J end lost 3 bases, and 13 bases lay between the germline ends. CDR3 bases: TGTGCCATCAAGACCGACAGTGTTGGAAACACCATATATTTT. Translated, it gives CAIKTDSVGNTIYF.

The chain couples TRBV5-6 to TRBJ1-5; D uncertain. Between the trimmed V and J ends, which lost 0 bases and 6 bases, there was a span of 7 bases. The CDR3 runs to 13 residues. Germline CDR1 and CDR2: SGHDT and YYEEEE. The CDR3 coding sequence is TGTGCCAGCAGCTTGGGGTGGGGTCAGCCCCAGCATTTT. Translation gives CASSLGWGQPQHF.

The J gene is TRBJ1-1, the V gene TRBV7-9; no firm D call. Germline V gene data show CDR1 as SEHNR and CDR2 as FQNEAQ (reference sequence). Trimming stripped 0 bases from V and 4 bases from J, with 12 bases between. CDR3 length: 15 residues. Written as DNA, the CDR3 is TGTGCCAGCAGCTTAGCTTTGGGAGGGTTCACTGAAGCTTTCTTT. Translation: CASSLALGGFTEAFF.

This clone was seen just once. The rearrangement links TRBV27 to TRBJ2-4, with no clear D. The CDR3 sequence is 16 residues long. The V and J ends lost 3 bases and 0 bases respectively, with 12 bases between them. From germline, CDR1 is MNHEY and CDR2 SMNVEV (reference sequence). The CDR3 nucleotides read TGTGCCAGCAGTTTGATGGGCAAGTTAGCCAAAAACATTCAGTACTTC. Translated: CASSLMGKLAKNIQYF.